These 28 T cell receptor beta chains were sequenced from one sample in a study of molecular identifiers for immune sequencing clone quantification. TCRdb fed the PCR reads into MiXCR, producing one record per CDR3 protein. The sample carries roughly 93,000 distinct CDR3 sequences, under 20% recorded once. The sample taken for sequencing was naive CD8+ T cells from blood, with Jurkat cell RNA spiked in. Subset given: FACS-sorted CD8+CD4-CCR7+CD45RA+ naive T cells. These receptors were taken from a human donor in good health. Some libraries in this study had Jurkat cell RNA spiked in.

This clonotype showed up many times. The V gene is TRBV20-1, the J gene TRBJ2-2; D is possibly TRBD1 (5 bases). Trimming left V 3 bases short and J 3 bases short, with 17 bases between. This CDR3 is built from 16 residues. The germline V gene has CDR1 DFQATT and CDR2 SNEGSKA (reference sequence). CDR3 sequence: CSASVHQGRDTGELFF. As DNA, the CDR3 is TGCAGTGCTAGCGTTCACCAGGGCCGGGACACCGGGGAGCTGTTTTTT.

Note on this clonotype: Given a much more abundant clone one base away, this may be a read error. The V call is TRBV4-3, the J call TRBJ1-2; perhaps TRBD1 as D (6 bases). Germline V gene lookup returns CDR1 LGHNA and CDR2 YSLEER. CDR3 length equals 14 residues. The CDR3 DNA is TGCGCCAGCAGCCAAGACAGGGGCGGCAGTGGCTACGCCTTC. Translated, it gives CASSQDRGGSGYAF.

This clonotype was observed at least ten times. At one boundary the junction diverges from the germline segment, which might be a read error. This CDR3 is CASSLATGGGEKLFF. The CDR3 nucleotides read TGTGCCAGCAGTCTAGCAACAGGGGGTGGCGAAAAACTGTTTTTT. This chain uses TRBV12-3 or TRBV12-4 with TRBJ1-4; 8 bases fit TRBD1. The CDR3 runs 15 residues.

This clonotype has a count of ten or more. CDR3: CSVVGQGWDEQYF. DNA for the CDR3: TGCAGCGTTGTGGGGCAGGGATGGGACGAGCAGTACTTC. The J gene is TRBJ2-7, the V gene TRBV29-1; the D gene is possibly TRBD1 (5 bases). The CDR3 spans 13 residues. With 4 bases removed from V and 5 bases from J, the gap between germline ends came to 15 bases. The germline V gene has CDR1 SQVTM and CDR2 ANQGSEA.

This clonotype was found once. The chain links TRBV28 to TRBJ2-3, with D maybe TRBD2 (6 bases). The CDR3 consists of 15 residues. CDR1 and CDR2 (germline): MDHEN, SYDVKM. Trimming took off 4 bases at V and 5 bases at J, with 16 bases between the two ends. CDR3 DNA sequence: TGTGCCAGCAGTTGGGCTAGCGATATTGTAGATACGCAGTATTTT. As protein: CASSWASDIVDTQYF.

This clonotype was seen at least ten times. The chain combines TRBV13 with TRBJ2-7; tentative D call: TRBD2 (5 bases). The CDR3 is 10 residues long. V was clipped by 5 bases and J by 9 bases, with 8 bases between them. Germline CDR1 and CDR2: PRHDT and FYEKMQ (reference sequence). In nucleotides, the CDR3 is TGTGCCAGCAGCCCCGGGGTGCAGTACTTC. The encoded protein is CASSPGVQYF. Based on the CDR3 plus reference TRBV13 and TRBJ2-7, the full variable domain is AAGVIQSPRHLIKEKRETATLKCYPIPRHDTVYWYQQGPGQDPQFLISFYEKMQSDKGSIPDRFSAQQFSDYHSELNMSSLELGDSALYFCASSPGVQYFGPGTRLTVT.

Comments on this clonotype: This may be a read error: a much more frequent sequence differs by one nucleotide. The CDR3 DNA reads as TGTGCCAGTAGTATGTACCCAGCGGGAGGGCCCTCGAATGAGCAGTTCTTC. Protein sequence: CASSMYPAGGPSNEQFF. This sequence joins TRBV19 and TRBJ2-1, with 10 bases that match TRBD2. This CDR3 contains 17 residues. After removal of 3 bases from V and 7 bases from J, the junction contained 12 bases not matched to a gene. Germline CDR1 LNHDA, CDR2 SQIVND (reference sequence).

This clonotype occurred many times. The DNA for the CDR3 is TGTGCCAGCAGAACGGACAGGATCGCATCCTACTATGGCTACACCTTC. As protein: CASRTDRIASYYGYTF. The rearrangement joins TRBV6-2 or TRBV6-3 to TRBJ1-2; 7 positions match TRBD1. The V segment lost 6 bases and the J segment 3 bases; nucleotides outside the gene matches: 13. This CDR3 contains 16 residues. From germline, CDR1 is MNHEY and CDR2 SVGEGT.

In its sample, this clonotype was seen many times. The chain uses TRBV7-2 and TRBJ2-7; D is uncertain. Germline CDR1 is SGHTA and CDR2 is FQGNSA. V lost 3 bases and J lost 5, with 11 bases in between. The CDR3 extends over 13 amino acids. The CDR3 here is CASSFRDGDEQYF. As DNA, the CDR3 is TGTGCCAGCAGCTTCCGCGATGGCGACGAGCAGTACTTC. The complete variable domain, with remaining parts taken from reference TRBV7-2 and TRBJ2-7, reads GAGVSQSPSNKVTEKGKDVELRCDPISGHTALYWYRQSLGQGLEFLIYFQGNSAPDKSGLPSDRFSAERTGGSVSTLTIQRTQQEDSAVYLCASSFRDGDEQYFGPGTRLTVT.

The gene calls are TRBV5-6 and TRBJ1-2; D unclear. Trimming cost V 0 bases and J 0 bases, with 9 bases left between them. CDR1 and CDR2 from the germline V gene are SGHDT and YYEEEE. The CDR3 loop spans 15 amino acids. CDR3 residues: CASSLEDSSNYGYTF. The CDR3 bases are TGTGCCAGCAGCTTGGAGGATTCGTCTAACTATGGCTACACCTTC.

In this sample, this clonotype turned up many times. The chain recombines TRBV13 with TRBJ2-2; 9 bases are shared with TRBD2. The CDR3 length is 16 residues. The V gene's germline CDR1 is PRHDT and CDR2 FYEKMQ (reference sequence). The V gene end was trimmed by 6 bases and the J gene end by 3 bases; junction bases not matched to a gene: 8. Here the CDR3 reads CASRPTGTSYTGELFF. The CDR3, as DNA: TGTGCCAGCAGACCAACCGGGACTAGCTACACCGGGGAGCTGTTTTTT.

This clonotype has ten or more counts. The CDR3 bases are TGTGCAAGTCTCGGCACTGTTGCTAGCAATCAGCCCCAGCATTTT. This encodes CASLGTVASNQPQHF. The rearrangement uses TRBV12-2 and TRBJ1-5. TRBV12-2 is designated a pseudogene. The CDR3 consists of 15 residues.

Ten or more counts support this clonotype. The chain employs TRBV29-1 and TRBJ2-1; D is tentatively TRBD1 or TRBD2 (5 bases each). V lost 4 bases and J lost 1, with 23 bases in between. The CDR3 consists of 18 residues. In germline, CDR1 is SQVTM, CDR2 ANQGSEA. The CDR3 region has the DNA TGCAGCGTTGGGCCAACCGGGACCCAATCTGTTTCCTACAATGAGCAGTTCTTC. Residues: CSVGPTGTQSVSYNEQFF.

Remarks on this clonotype: The missing conserved phenylalanine or tryptophan at the end of this CDR3 makes a read error likely. The chain links TRBV29-1 to TRBJ2-7; no reliable D call. The CDR3 runs 16 residues. V lost 1 base, J lost 6 bases, and 22 bases lay in between. Per germline, CDR1 SQVTM and CDR2 ANQGSEA. The CDR3 sequence: CSVEGVMGLPLSEQYL. The CDR3 DNA sequence: TGCAGCGTTGAAGGGGTTATGGGTCTACCCTTGAGCGAGCAGTACCTC.

This clonotype was observed at least ten times. The rearrangement links TRBV10-2 to TRBJ2-3; 10 bases fit TRBD2. The J segment lost 6 bases and the V segment lost 4 bases, leaving 13 bases of the junction unmatched. Per germline, CDR1 WSHSY and CDR2 SAAADI. CDR3 length equals 17 residues. The CDR3 spells CASSAPNSGGPTDTQYF. DNA for the CDR3: TGCGCCAGCAGTGCCCCGAATAGCGGGGGGCCCACCGATACGCAGTATTTT.

This clonotype was detected many times. The chain carries TRBV27 and TRBJ2-7; 8 bases fit TRBD2. The CDR3 covers 15 residues. CDR1 and CDR2 from the germline V gene are MNHEY and SMNVEV (reference sequence). V gave up 5 bases and J gave up 5 bases; unmatched junction bases: 11. CDR3 in amino acids: CASSQGLVYGHEQYF. CDR3 in DNA: TGTGCCAGCAGTCAGGGACTAGTCTATGGCCACGAGCAGTACTTC.

Many counts were recorded for this clonotype. This chain links TRBV7-9 with TRBJ2-7, with 8 bases that match TRBD2. Germline lookup yields CDR1 SEHNR and CDR2 FQNEAQ (reference sequence). V was pared by 5 bases and J by 4 bases, with 4 bases of the junction left unmatched. The CDR3 runs to 13 residues. The DNA of the CDR3 is TGTGCCAGCAGCGGACTAGCATGGTACGAGCAGTACTTC. It codes for CASSGLAWYEQYF.

The CDR3 here is CASSYRDSYEQYF. Here the CDR3 DNA reads TGTGCCAGCAGTTACAGGGACAGCTACGAGCAGTACTTC. The V and J genes are TRBV6-5 and TRBJ2-7; 7 positions agree with TRBD1. The CDR3 extends over 13 amino acids. With 2 bases clipped from V and 3 bases from J, the junction kept 1 base outside the gene matches. The germline gives CDR1 MNHEY, CDR2 SVGAGI.

Many counts were recorded for this clonotype. The chain joins TRBV7-9 to TRBJ1-1; the D is unclear. V shed 3 bases and J shed 1 base, with 6 bases lying between them. Germline loops: CDR1 SEHNR, CDR2 FQNEAQ (reference sequence). This CDR3 contains 13 residues. The DNA of the CDR3 is TGTGCCAGCAGCTTTCCCTCGAACACTGAAGCTTTCTTT. Its translation is CASSFPSNTEAFF. The variable domain in full, completed from reference TRBV7-9 and TRBJ1-1, reads DTGVSQNPRHKITKRGQNVTFRCDPISEHNRLYWYRQTLGQGPEFLTYFQNEAQLEKSRLLSDRFSAERPKGSFSTLEIQRTEQGDSAMYLCASSFPSNTEAFFGQGTRLTVV.

This chain connects TRBV7-2 to TRBJ1-1; D unclear. From germline, CDR1 is SGHTA and CDR2 FQGNSA. V lost 7 bases and J 0 bases, leaving 15 bases between the germline ends. This CDR3 comprises 15 residues. Here the CDR3 reads CASTISGVLNTEAFF. In DNA, the CDR3 is TGTGCCAGCACTATAAGTGGGGTACTGAACACTGAAGCTTTCTTT.

This clonotype was observed at least ten times. The V and J genes are TRBV7-8 and TRBJ1-2; D is undetermined. CDR3 size: 17 residues. The germline V gene has CDR1 SGHVS and CDR2 FQNEAQ. Trimming removed 5 bases from V and 1 base from J, with 20 bases in between. The CDR3 coding sequence is TGTGCCAGCAGCCTGCCGGGAGCCGAGCGGCTTAACTATGGCTACACCTTC. Residues: CASSLPGAERLNYGYTF. Variable domain in full (rest from reference TRBV7-8 and TRBJ1-2): GAGVSQSPRYKVAKRGQDVALRCDPISGHVSLFWYQQALGQGPEFLTYFQNEAQLDKSGLPSDRFFAERPEGSVSTLKIQRTQQEDSAVYLCASSLPGAERLNYGYTFGSGTRLTVV.

This clonotype has a count of ten or more. The rearrangement joins TRBV12-3 or TRBV12-4 to TRBJ2-3; possible D gene TRBD2, 6 bases. The ends were cut back, 1 base at V and 0 bases at J, with 23 bases in the middle. The CDR3 is 20 amino acids. The CDR3 coding sequence is TGTGCCAGCAGTTTAGTTGAAGGCCTCTTGTTGCGGGGAAGCACAGATACGCAGTATTTT. This encodes CASSLVEGLLLRGSTDTQYF.

V gene TRBV19 combines with J gene TRBJ1-5; D unresolved. Per germline, CDR1 LNHDA and CDR2 SQIVND (reference sequence). Trimming cost V 5 bases and J 0 bases, with 14 bases left between them. The CDR3 spans 16 residues. This CDR3 reads CASSPKDSFSNQPQHF. The CDR3 region has the DNA TGTGCCAGTAGTCCCAAGGATTCCTTTAGCAATCAGCCCCAGCATTTT.

This clonotype was observed at least ten times. The chain couples TRBV6-6 to TRBJ1-6; possible D gene TRBD1, 5 bases. The CDR3 totals 14 residues. In germline, CDR1 is MNHNY, CDR2 SVGAGI (reference sequence). The V end lost 2 bases, the J end lost 9 bases, and 11 bases lay between the germline ends. CDR3 loop: CASSYGREVSPLHF. In nucleotides, the CDR3 is TGTGCCAGCAGTTACGGCAGGGAGGTTTCACCCCTCCACTTT.

This clonotype was seen only once. It may be a read error: a sequence one base away is much more abundant. Because the CDR3's place on the DNA is in doubt, the DNA is left out and the CDR3 is given as listed by TCRdb. The V call is TRBV7-6, the J call TRBJ1-4; TRBD1, the D gene given by the table, was not confirmed from the DNA. The germline CDR1 and CDR2 sequences are SGHVS and FNYEAQ. The CDR3 comprises 17 residues, both ends counted. The CDR3 is CASSPIWGAGNGEKPFF.

This clonotype was recorded many times. The V gene is TRBV30, the J gene TRBJ2-7; 7 positions agree with TRBD1. This CDR3 contains 12 residues. The V gene's germline CDR1 is GTSNPN and CDR2 SVGIG (reference sequence). J gave up 2 bases and V 7 bases, and 5 bases lay outside the gene matches. The CDR3 DNA sequence: TGTGCCTCCCAAACAGGGGCCTACGAGCAGTACTTC. This sequence encodes CASQTGAYEQYF.

About this clonotype itself: A much bigger clone sits one base away, suggesting this may be a read error. This chain connects TRBV6-5 to TRBJ2-7, with D perhaps matching TRBD1 or TRBD2 (5 bases each). CDR3 size: 15 residues. Germline loops: CDR1 MNHEY, CDR2 SVGAGI. CDR3 in amino acids: CASGYSGQGLSPEYF. The CDR3 DNA reads as TGTGCCAGCGGTTACTCGGGGCAGGGCCTAAGTCCGGAGTACTTC.

Many counts were recorded for this clonotype. The CDR3 nucleotides read TGTGCCAGCAGCTTAGGAGGGCAGGGGGCTTTCTACGAGCAGTACTTC. It codes for CASSLGGQGAFYEQYF. The V call is TRBV7-9, the J call TRBJ2-7, with 8 bases fitting TRBD1. Germline trimming cut 1 base from V and 3 bases from J; bases unmatched to any gene: 8. The CDR3 is made up of 16 amino acids. Per germline, CDR1 SEHNR and CDR2 FQNEAQ (reference sequence).